One and the same sample provided the 10 T cell receptor beta chains below, sequenced in a study of human T cells and chemical hapten exposure. Regarding time point: pre-sensitization, week 0. Stated treatment: therapeutic diphenylcyclopropenone sensitization with weekly scalp DPC. TCRdb fed the RACE reads into MiXCR, producing one record per CDR3 protein. The sample yields about 42,000 distinct CDR3 sequences, 9.5% to 15% seen once. This specimen was whole blood, taken in connection with sensitization to the hapten diphenylcyclopropenone (DPC). Receptors were obtained from a woman in her twenties or thirties with alopecia areata. Some clones in this sample may be carry-over from other donors' samples.

This clonotype was recorded at least ten times. The chain carries TRBV10-3 and TRBJ2-5; unclear D gene. CDR1 and CDR2 (germline): ENHRY, SYGVKD. Trimming pared 6 bases from V and 2 bases from J, leaving 10 bases between. The CDR3 sequence is 13 residues long. In DNA, the CDR3 is TGTGCCATCAGCCAGCCTGTTCAAGAGACCCAGTACTTC. Translating gives CAISQPVQETQYF.

By frequency in the sample, this clonotype is medium-sized (0.01 to 0.1%). This chain uses TRBV7-9 with TRBJ1-1; a weak D match, TRBD1 (6 bases). Trimming cost V 0 bases and J 1 base, with 15 bases left between them. Germline V gene data show CDR1 as SEHNR and CDR2 as FQNEAQ (reference sequence). CDR3 length: 17 residues. The DNA for the CDR3 is TGTGCCAGCAGCTTAGCGGGGGCTGGGGTACAGAACACTGAAGCTTTCTTT. Its protein product is CASSLAGAGVQNTEAFF.

This clonotype was counted ten times or more. The chain employs TRBV7-6 and TRBJ2-5; D unclear. Germline CDR1 is SGHVS and CDR2 is FNYEAQ. Trimming took 8 bases from V and 2 from J, leaving 15 bases between them. The length of the CDR3 is 14 residues. CDR3: CASGSTVEQETQYF. The CDR3 DNA reads as TGTGCCAGCGGTTCTACTGTGGAACAAGAGACCCAGTACTTC.

There are a few counts of this clonotype. This chain joins TRBV7-2 and TRBJ2-5; TRBD1 agrees at 7 bases. CDR3 length: 15 amino acids. Germline CDR1 reads SGHTA; CDR2 reads FQGNSA. With V trimmed by 0 bases and J by 2 bases, 3 bases remained unmatched. CDR3 bases: TGTGCCAGCAGCTTAGCGGGGACAGAGCAAGAGACCCAGTACTTC. Translation gives CASSLAGTEQETQYF.

In this sample, this clonotype turned up a few times. The CDR3 DNA is TGCAGTGCTAGAGACCGGACAGGGGTTGGCTACACCTTC. Translation gives CSARDRTGVGYTF. V usage is TRBV20-1 and J usage is TRBJ1-2, with 9 bases fitting TRBD1. Germline values: CDR1 DFQATT, CDR2 SNEGSKA (reference sequence). The junction had 3 bases not matched to a gene; V was cut back by 0 bases and J by 7 bases. CDR3 size: 13 residues.

This chain links TRBV20-1 with TRBJ1-6, with no clear D. The CDR3 extends over 14 amino acids. V lost 1 base, J lost 10 bases, and 14 bases lay in between. CDR1 DFQATT and CDR2 SNEGSKA come from the germline V gene (reference sequence). As DNA, the CDR3 is TGCAGTGCTAGAGCTGGGTCGGTCGACTCACCCCTCCACTTT. Translating it yields CSARAGSVDSPLHF.

This clonotype was seen ten or more times. The chain carries TRBV7-6 and TRBJ2-7; D uncertain. The CDR3 is 10 residues long. The germline gives CDR1 SGHVS, CDR2 FNYEAQ. V lost 3 bases and J 4 bases, leaving 1 base between the germline ends. CDR3 sequence: CASSLYEQYF. In DNA form, the CDR3 reads TGTGCCAGCAGCTTGTACGAGCAGTACTTC.

In its sample, this clonotype was seen many times. The V call is TRBV3-1, the J call TRBJ2-3; maybe TRBD2 (6 bases). This CDR3 has 17 amino acids. V lost 3 bases to trimming and J lost 2 bases, with 18 bases between them. The V gene's germline CDR1 is LGHDT and CDR2 YNNKEL (reference sequence). The CDR3 nucleotides are TGTGCCAGCAGCCACAATAGAGGACTAAACCCCACAGATACGCAGTATTTT. This encodes CASSHNRGLNPTDTQYF.

About this clonotype itself: Possible read error: a much larger clone is one base away. V is TRBV20-1 and J is TRBJ1-2; 8 bases map to TRBD1. The germline gives CDR1 DFQATT, CDR2 SNEGSKA (reference sequence). The CDR3 covers 14 residues. CDR3 DNA sequence: TGCGGTGCTAGAGCGGGGGACAGGTCCCATGGCTACACCTTC. This sequence encodes CGARAGDRSHGYTF.

This clonotype showed up many times. The genes are TRBV20-1 and TRBJ2-7, with a weak D call TRBD1 (5 bases). The germline V and J ends were trimmed by 5 bases and 0 bases, with 14 bases remaining between them. The CDR3 contains 14 residues. Germline CDR1 and CDR2: DFQATT and SNEGSKA (reference sequence). The CDR3 sequence: CSALWTPTSYEQYF. The CDR3 coding sequence is TGCAGTGCTCTTTGGACACCAACCTCCTACGAGCAGTACTTC.